These 28 T cell receptor beta chains were sequenced from one sample in a study of blood T cell repertoires in COVID-19. TCRdb's table, derived via immunoSEQ multiplex PCR, lists solely in-frame clones and lacks some. The sample has about 230,000 clones, 84% seen once. Sequencing was carried out using peripheral blood. The origin of the receptors is a middle-aged woman who had recovered from COVID-19.

The rearrangement joins TRBV19 to TRBJ1-2; unclear D gene. Germline V CDR1 and CDR2: LNHDA, SQIVND (reference sequence). The CDR3 extends over 13 amino acids. The ends were cut back, 5 bases at V and 6 bases at J, with 13 bases in the middle. CDR3 protein: CASSPDSRDGYTF. CDR3 DNA: TGTGCCAGTAGTCCCGACTCCCGGGATGGCTACACCTTC.

The chain couples TRBV12-3 or TRBV12-4 to TRBJ1-5; possibly TRBD1 for D (6 bases). This CDR3 region has 12 residues. The V end was cut by 8 bases, the J end by 9 bases, with 14 bases between. The CDR3, as DNA: TGTGCCAGCGGGGGCAGTCCACGGCCCCAGCATTTT. Its protein is CASGGSPRPQHF.

The rearrangement uses TRBV10-1 and TRBJ2-3; TRBD1 matches 12 bases. The J segment lost 5 bases and the V segment lost 6 bases, leaving 6 bases of the junction unmatched. CDR1 and CDR2 (germline): WNHNN, SYGVQD (reference sequence). The CDR3 has 15 residues. The CDR3 sequence: CASSPGQGARDTQYF. CDR3 sequence (DNA): TGCGCCAGCAGCCCGGGACAGGGGGCGCGAGATACGCAGTATTTT.

This chain links TRBV5-1 with TRBJ2-2, with 7 bases identical to TRBD1. V lost 5 bases, J lost 0 bases, and 4 bases stayed unmatched. This CDR3 contains 15 residues. Germline-derived CDR1 and CDR2 are SGHRS and YFSETQ. The CDR3 is CASSSGQTNTGELFF. The CDR3 nucleotides are TGCGCCAGCAGTTCGGGACAGACGAACACCGGGGAGCTGTTTTTT.

In this sample, this clone turned up once. The chain is built from TRBV14 and TRBJ1-2; D uncertain. The V end lost 1 base, the J end lost 7 bases, and 7 bases lay between the germline ends. This CDR3 is built from 12 residues. Germline lookup yields CDR1 SGHDN and CDR2 FVKESK. The CDR3 spells CASSQGPGGYTF. DNA of the CDR3: TGTGCCAGCAGCCAAGGCCCGGGTGGCTACACCTTC.

The chain recombines TRBV28 with TRBJ2-1; a weak D match, TRBD1 (6 bases). There are 15 residues in the CDR3. CDR1 and CDR2 (germline): MDHEN, SYDVKM. Trimming removed 6 bases at V and 4 bases at J, with 16 bases between. The CDR3 reads CASSSGQQRYNEQFF. The CDR3 DNA reads as TGTGCCAGCAGCTCCGGACAGCAACGTTACAATGAGCAGTTCTTC.

The V and J genes are TRBV19 and TRBJ1-3, with no clear D. The V end was cut by 3 bases, the J end by 0 bases, with 9 bases between. CDR3 size: 15 residues. Germline CDR1 LNHDA, CDR2 SQIVND (reference sequence). The CDR3 protein is CASSMDYTSGNTIYF. In DNA form, the CDR3 reads TGTGCCAGTAGTATGGACTACACCTCTGGAAACACCATATATTTT.

The chain joins TRBV7-8 to TRBJ1-1; a weak D match, TRBD1 (6 bases). Trimming removed 5 bases from V and 1 base from J, with 11 bases in between. Germline V gives CDR1 SGHVS, CDR2 FQNEAQ. This CDR3 is built from 14 residues. The chain's CDR3 is CASSSSTGNTEAFF. The CDR3 nucleotides read TGTGCCAGCAGCAGTTCGACAGGGAACACTGAAGCTTTCTTT.

This clone has more than one count but fewer than ten. The chain carries TRBV3-1 (or the pseudogene TRBV3-2) and TRBJ2-5; no clear D gene. V gave up 4 bases and J gave up 5 bases, with 17 bases separating them. CDR3 length: 15 residues. CDR1 is LGHDT, CDR2 YNNKEL, per germline (reference sequence). CDR3 amino acids: CASSPPYDAVETQYF. Here the CDR3 DNA reads TGTGCCAGCAGCCCCCCGTATGATGCAGTGGAGACCCAGTACTTC.

The rearrangement joins TRBV5-4 to TRBJ1-2; D call uncertain. The length of the CDR3 is 15 residues. Germline V gene lookup returns CDR1 SGHNT and CDR2 YYREEE (reference sequence). Trimming took 2 bases from V and 0 from J, leaving 11 bases between them. CDR3 coding DNA: TGTGCCAGCAGCTTTAGTTCGCGCTCTAACTATGGCTACACCTTC. It yields the protein CASSFSSRSNYGYTF.

V gene TRBV2 combines with J gene TRBJ1-1; D gene uncertain. V gave up 5 bases and J gave up 1 base, with 14 bases separating them. The CDR3 runs to 15 residues. Germline V lookup: CDR1 SNHLY, CDR2 FYNNEI. The CDR3 DNA reads TGTGCCAGCAGTTTTCAGGCTAACCCGAACACTGAAGCTTTCTTT. Its translation is CASSFQANPNTEAFF.

V and J are TRBV18 and TRBJ2-5; D perhaps matches TRBD2 (5 bases). V was clipped by 2 bases and J by 2 bases, with 12 bases between them. CDR1 and CDR2 from the germline V gene are KGHSH and LQKENI. The CDR3 is 15 amino acids. The CDR3: CASSPNQDSQETQYF. The CDR3 DNA sequence: TGTGCCAGCTCACCAAATCAGGACTCACAAGAGACCCAGTACTTC.

The chain is built from TRBV5-1 and TRBJ1-2; D unresolved. The germline V and J ends were trimmed by 4 bases and 6 bases, with 16 bases remaining between them. The CDR3 sequence is 14 residues long. CDR1 and CDR2 from the germline V gene are SGHRS and YFSETQ. The CDR3 nucleotides are TGCGCCAGCAGCCGGACTTCGGGGTCGAATGGCTACACCTTC. Amino acids: CASSRTSGSNGYTF.

V usage is TRBV5-1 and J usage is TRBJ1-1, with 7 bases lining up with TRBD1. The germline V gene encodes CDR1 SGHRS and CDR2 YFSETQ. V lost 0 bases and J lost 3; bases outside the gene matches: 5. CDR3 length: 15 amino acids. The CDR3 here is CASSLEVQGYTEAFF. CDR3 nucleotides: TGCGCCAGCAGCTTGGAGGTACAGGGGTACACTGAAGCTTTCTTT.

The chain recombines TRBV6-4 with TRBJ1-2, with a possible D match to TRBD1 (5 bases). This CDR3 contains 15 residues. The germline V gene has CDR1 MRHNA and CDR2 SNTAGT. The germline V and J ends were trimmed by 1 base and 4 bases, with 13 bases remaining between them. CDR3 nucleotides: TGTGCCAGCAGTGACTTCCCAGGGAAGTCCTATGGCTACACCTTC. Translation: CASSDFPGKSYGYTF.

The genes are TRBV7-3 and TRBJ1-1; D gene ambiguous. Germline V lookup: CDR1 SGHTA, CDR2 FQGTGA. This CDR3 contains 15 residues. V lost 0 bases and J 1 base, leaving 9 bases between the germline ends. The CDR3 nucleotides read TGTGCCAGCAGCTTAACGTCCCCCGGGAACACTGAAGCTTTCTTT. Protein product: CASSLTSPGNTEAFF.

The V and J genes are TRBV3-1 (or the pseudogene TRBV3-2) and TRBJ2-1, with 10 bases lining up with TRBD2. In germline, CDR1 is LGHDT, CDR2 YNNKEL (reference sequence). V was clipped by 1 base and J by 1 base; unmatched bases: 1. The CDR3 sequence is 16 residues long. CDR3 loop: CASSQGLAGSYNEQFF. DNA for the CDR3: TGTGCCAGCAGCCAAGGACTAGCGGGTTCCTACAATGAGCAGTTCTTC.

The V gene is TRBV6-6, the J gene TRBJ1-1, with a possible D match to TRBD1 (5 bases). V was cut by 2 bases and J by 1 base, with 8 bases left in between. Looked up from germline, CDR1 is MNHNY and CDR2 is SVGAGI (reference sequence). This CDR3 is built from 14 residues. The CDR3 DNA is TGTGCCAGCAGTTACCGGGGGAAGAACACTGAAGCTTTCTTT. The encoded protein is CASSYRGKNTEAFF.

The V and J genes are TRBV16 and TRBJ2-7; 8 positions match TRBD1. The length of the CDR3 is 15 residues. V lost 1 base and J lost 3; bases outside the gene matches: 5. Germline CDR1 and CDR2: KGHSY and FQNENV. DNA of the CDR3: TGTGCCAGCAGCCAATTGGACAGGGAAGGCTACGAGCAGTACTTC. It yields the protein CASSQLDREGYEQYF. Using reference TRBV16 and TRBJ2-7 for the parts outside the CDR3, the full variable domain is GEEVAQTPKHLVRGEGQKAKLYCAPIKGHSYVFWYQQVLKNEFKFLISFQNENVFDETGMPKERFSAKCLPNSPCSLEIQATKLEDSAVYFCASSQLDREGYEQYFGPGTRLTVT.

The rearrangement links TRBV6-6 to TRBJ1-5, with 7 bases fitting TRBD1. The V segment lost 2 bases and the J segment 1 base; nucleotides outside the gene matches: 5. This CDR3 is 16 amino acids long. The germline gives CDR1 MNHNY, CDR2 SVGAGI (reference sequence). CDR3 sequence: CASSYAKQGSNQPQHF. The DNA of the CDR3 is TGTGCCAGCAGTTACGCCAAACAGGGGAGCAATCAGCCCCAGCATTTT.

The V call is TRBV19, the J call TRBJ2-7, with 7 positions matching TRBD1. The junction had 5 bases not matched to a gene; V was cut back by 6 bases and J by 3 bases. Germline CDR1 LNHDA, CDR2 SQIVND (reference sequence). The CDR3 contains 13 residues. The chain's CDR3 is CASSPGTDYEQYF. In DNA form, the CDR3 reads TGTGCCAGTAGCCCTGGGACAGACTACGAGCAGTACTTC.

The chain combines TRBV19 with TRBJ1-5; D is possibly TRBD1 (6 bases). Trimming removed 3 bases from V and 4 bases from J, with 16 bases in between. CDR1 is LNHDA and CDR2 is SQIVND in the germline V gene (reference sequence). This CDR3 comprises 16 residues. The CDR3 protein is CASSIRGQGRNQPQHF. CDR3 sequence (DNA): TGTGCCAGTAGTATTAGGGGACAAGGAAGGAATCAGCCCCAGCATTTT. The full variable domain, rest sourced from reference TRBV19 and TRBJ1-5, is DGGITQSPKYLFRKEGQNVTLSCEQNLNHDAMYWYRQDPGQGLRLIYYSQIVNDFQKGDIAEGYSVSREKKESFPLTVTSAQKNPTAFYLCASSIRGQGRNQPQHFGDGTRLSIL.

The CDR3, as DNA: TGTGCCAGCTCACCAATCGGGACAGCGGTCGATGAGCAGTTCTTC. As protein: CASSPIGTAVDEQFF. This chain links TRBV18 with TRBJ2-1, with 7 nucleotides matching TRBD1. Looked up from germline, CDR1 is KGHSH and CDR2 is LQKENI. Trimming cost V 2 bases and J 8 bases; bases outside gene matches: 9. The CDR3 has 15 residues.

J is TRBJ2-1 and V is TRBV30; D is possibly TRBD2 (6 bases). The CDR3 spans 14 residues. The germline gives CDR1 GTSNPN, CDR2 SVGIG (reference sequence). V lost 4 bases and J lost 12, with 22 bases in between. CDR3 DNA: TGTGCCTGGACACCGGGAGATAAAGGCGTACGGCAGTTCTTC. As protein: CAWTPGDKGVRQFF.

The genes are TRBV5-8 and TRBJ2-3, with TRBD1 matching over 10 bases. Looked up from germline, CDR1 is SGHTS and CDR2 is YDEGEE. Trimming took 4 bases from V and 4 from J; bases not matched to a gene: 9. This CDR3 comprises 16 residues. The chain's CDR3 is CASSRQGAAYSDTQYF. In DNA, the CDR3 is TGTGCCAGCAGCCGACAGGGGGCCGCCTATTCAGATACGCAGTATTTT.

The chain has TRBV3-1 (or the pseudogene TRBV3-2) and TRBJ2-4; no clear D gene. The CDR3 is 13 residues long. Germline V gene lookup returns CDR1 LGHDT and CDR2 YNNKEL (reference sequence). The ends were cut back, 1 base at V and 5 bases at J, with 6 bases in the middle. The CDR3 DNA reads TGTGCCAGCAGCCAAGGAGGAGAAAACATTCAGTACTTC. It encodes CASSQGGENIQYF.

In DNA form, the CDR3 reads TGTGCCAGTAGTATGAGCGACAGCCACCCTAATCAGCCCCAGCATTTT. This codes for CASSMSDSHPNQPQHF. The chain couples TRBV19 to TRBJ1-5; possibly TRBD1 for D (5 bases). The CDR3 covers 16 residues. V was trimmed by 3 bases and J by 4 bases, leaving 16 bases between them. CDR1 is LNHDA, CDR2 SQIVND, per germline (reference sequence).

The rearrangement links TRBV3-1 (or the pseudogene TRBV3-2) to TRBJ2-7; 9 bases match TRBD2. The germline CDR1 and CDR2 sequences are LGHDT and YNNKEL (reference sequence). Germline trimming cut 4 bases from V and 3 bases from J; bases unmatched to any gene: 13. CDR3 size: 17 residues. CDR3 in DNA: TGTGCCAGCAGCCTCTCTACCATAGCGGGGGAGAGCTACGAGCAGTACTTC. It yields the protein CASSLSTIAGESYEQYF.